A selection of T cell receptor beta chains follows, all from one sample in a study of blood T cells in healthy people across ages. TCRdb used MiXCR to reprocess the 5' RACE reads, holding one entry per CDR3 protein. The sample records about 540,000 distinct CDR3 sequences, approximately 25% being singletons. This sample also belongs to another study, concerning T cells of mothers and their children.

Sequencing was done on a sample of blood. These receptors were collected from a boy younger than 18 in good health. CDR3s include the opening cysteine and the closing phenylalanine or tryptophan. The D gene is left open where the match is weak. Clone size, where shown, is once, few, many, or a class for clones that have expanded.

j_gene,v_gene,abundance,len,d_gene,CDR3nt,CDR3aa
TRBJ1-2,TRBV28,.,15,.,TGTGCCAGCAGTTCAACGGACAGAGCTAACTATGGCTACACCTTC,CASSSTDRANYGYTF
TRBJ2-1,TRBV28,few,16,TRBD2,TGTGCCAGCAGTCTCCAATCGACTAGCGCTTACAATGAGCAGTTCTTC,CASSLQSTSAYNEQFF
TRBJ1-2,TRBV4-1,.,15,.,TGCGCCAGCAGCTCGAGAGAGGGCAAGAACTATGGCTACACCTTC,CASSSREGKNYGYTF
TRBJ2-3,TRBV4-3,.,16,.,TGCGCCAGCAGCCAAGATCCAGGCGACGGCACAGATACGCAGTATTTT,CASSQDPGDGTDTQYF
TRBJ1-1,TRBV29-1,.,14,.,TGCAGCGTTAGGAAGACCCTGGAGAACACTGAAGCTTTCTTT,CSVRKTLENTEAFF
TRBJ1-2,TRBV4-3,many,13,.,TGCGCCAGCAGCCAAGATCCGCACACGGGGTTCGCCTTC,CASSQDPHTGFAF
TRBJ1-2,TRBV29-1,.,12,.,TGCAGCGGGATAGACAGAAACTATGGCTACACCTTC,CSGIDRNYGYTF
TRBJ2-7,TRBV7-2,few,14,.,TGTGCCAGCAGCTTAGGTGCAGGGGTATACGAGCAGTACTTC,CASSLGAGVYEQYF
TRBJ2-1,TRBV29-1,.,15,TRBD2,TGCAGCCTCCCCATAGCGGGAGGGCCATACAATGAGCAGTTCTTC,CSLPIAGGPYNEQFF
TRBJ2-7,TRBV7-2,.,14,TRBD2,TGTGCCAGCAGCCCCGGGGGGGCCCGAATCGAGCAGTACTTC,CASSPGGARIEQYF
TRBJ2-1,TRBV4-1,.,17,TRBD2,TGCGCCAGCAGCCATCCCGCCAGCGGGAGCTCCTACAATGAGCAGTTCTTC,CASSHPASGSSYNEQFF
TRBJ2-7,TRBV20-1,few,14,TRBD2,TGCAGTGCTAGAGTCGGACTAGTATCCTACGAGCAGTACTTC,CSARVGLVSYEQYF
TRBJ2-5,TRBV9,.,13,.,TGTGCCAGCAGCGTGACGAGCAGGGAGACCCAGTACTTC,CASSVTSRETQYF
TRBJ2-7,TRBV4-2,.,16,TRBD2,TGTGCCAGCAGCCAAGATCCTAGCGGGACATCCTACGAGCAGTACTTC,CASSQDPSGTSYEQYF
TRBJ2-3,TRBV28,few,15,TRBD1,TGTGCCAGCAGTCTAGGGACAGGGACCACAGATACGCAGTATTTT,CASSLGTGTTDTQYF
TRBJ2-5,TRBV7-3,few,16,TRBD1,TGTGCCAGCAGCTTGTACACCGGGACAGGGAAGATTGAGCAGTACTTC,CASSLYTGTGKIEQYF
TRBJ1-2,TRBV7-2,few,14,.,TGTGCCAGCAGCTTAGGAGCCCAGGACTATGGCTACACCTTC,CASSLGAQDYGYTF
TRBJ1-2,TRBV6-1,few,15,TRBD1,TGTGCCAGCAGTGAGCGACAGGGGCCGACGGGCGGCTACACCTTC,CASSERQGPTGGYTF
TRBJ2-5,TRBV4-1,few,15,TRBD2,TGCGCCAGCAGCCAAGTAGCGGGGGCAGGAAAGACCCAGTACTTC,CASSQVAGAGKTQYF
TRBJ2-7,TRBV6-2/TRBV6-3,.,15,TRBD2,TGTGCCAGCAGCCACTGGGGGACTAGCGGCTACGAGCAGTACTTC,CASSHWGTSGYEQYF
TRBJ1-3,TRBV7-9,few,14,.,TGCTACCCCGGCGCGGAGTTACTTGGAAACACCATATATTTT,CYPGAELLGNTIYF
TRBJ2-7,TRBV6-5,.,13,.,TGTGCCAGCAGTTACTCGGGGGTCTACGAGCAGTACTTC,CASSYSGVYEQYF
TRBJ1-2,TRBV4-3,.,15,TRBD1,TGCGCCAGCAGCATTGGACAGGGAATAACTTATGGCTACACCTTC,CASSIGQGITYGYTF
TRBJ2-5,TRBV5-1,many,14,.,TGCGCCAGCAGCTTGGGCACAGGGTTGGAGACCCAGTACTTC,CASSLGTGLETQYF
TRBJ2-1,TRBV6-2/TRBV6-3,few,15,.,TGTGCCAGCAGTTACTCGGGGGGGCTGATGAATGAGCAGTTCTTC,CASSYSGGLMNEQFF
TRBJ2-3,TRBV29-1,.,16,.,TGCAGCGTTGGAAGGGCCCAGGGGCTTAGCACAGATACGCAGTATTTT,CSVGRAQGLSTDTQYF
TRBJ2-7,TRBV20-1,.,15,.,TGCAGTGCTAGAGGAATGGGGTCGGGGGCCTACGAGCAGTACTTC,CSARGMGSGAYEQYF
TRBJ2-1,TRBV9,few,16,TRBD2,TGTGCCAGCAGCCCCACCGGGACTAGCTCCTACAATGAGCAGTTCTTC,CASSPTGTSSYNEQFF
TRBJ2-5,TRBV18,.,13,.,TGTGCCAGCTCACCAAACAGGGAAGAGACCCAGTGCTTC,CASSPNREETQCF
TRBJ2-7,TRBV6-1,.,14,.,TGTGCCAGCAGTGTTGATACCGGGGCAAATGAGCAGTACTTC,CASSVDTGANEQYF
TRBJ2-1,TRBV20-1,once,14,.,TGCAGTGCTAGACCTCCAACGGACGGGGGTGAGCAGTTCTTC,CSARPPTDGGEQFF
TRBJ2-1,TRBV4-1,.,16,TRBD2,TGCGCCAGCAGCCAAGATGGTCTAGCGGGAGACAATGAGCAGTTCTTC,CASSQDGLAGDNEQFF
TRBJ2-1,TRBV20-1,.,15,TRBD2,TGCAGTGCTAGGGCACTAGCGGGAAACTACAATGAGCAGTTCTTC,CSARALAGNYNEQFF
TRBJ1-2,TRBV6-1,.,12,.,TGTGCCAGCTCTGCAGGGGACTATGGCTACACCTTC,CASSAGDYGYTF
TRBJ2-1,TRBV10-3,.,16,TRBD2,TGTGCCATCAGTGGCGTAGGAGCGGGAGGGCCTGAGGAGCAGTTCTTC,CAISGVGAGGPEEQFF
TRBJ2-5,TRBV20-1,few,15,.,TGCAGTGCTAGGCCCAAACCGACGAACCAAGAGACCCAGTACTTC,CSARPKPTNQETQYF
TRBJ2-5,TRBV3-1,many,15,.,TGTGCCAGCAGCCAATCCTCGAGCCCCCAAGAGACCCAGTACTTC,CASSQSSSPQETQYF
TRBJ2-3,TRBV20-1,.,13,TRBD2,TGCAGTGAGAGACTAGCGGTTTCAGATACGCAGTATTTT,CSERLAVSDTQYF
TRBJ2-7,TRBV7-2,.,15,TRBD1,TGTGCCAGCAGCTCCTTAACCGGGACAGCCTACGAGCAGTACTTC,CASSSLTGTAYEQYF
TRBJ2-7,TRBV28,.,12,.,TGTGCCAGCAGACAGGGAAACTACAAGCAGTACTTC,CASRQGNYKQYF
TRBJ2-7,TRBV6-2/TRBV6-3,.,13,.,TGTGCCAGCAGTGATCGAGGCGCCGGCGAGCAGTACTTC,CASSDRGAGEQYF
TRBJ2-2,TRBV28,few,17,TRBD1,TGTGCCAGCAGTTTGTTTGGGACAGGGGGCTTCACCGGGGAGCTGTTTTTT,CASSLFGTGGFTGELFF
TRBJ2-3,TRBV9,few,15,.,TGTGCCAGCAGCGTAGGACTCGCAGGGGCAGATACGCAGTATTTT,CASSVGLAGADTQYF
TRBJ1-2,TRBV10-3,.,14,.,TGTGCCATCAGTGCCCAAGACGCTAACTATGGCTACACCTTC,CAISAQDANYGYTF
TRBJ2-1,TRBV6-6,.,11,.,TGTGCCAGCAGTTACGGCAATGAGCAGTTCTTC,CASSYGNEQFF
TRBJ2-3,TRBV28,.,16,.,TGTGCCAGCAGCCCCTTTCTAAACCGAGGGACAGATACGCAGTATTTT,CASSPFLNRGTDTQYF
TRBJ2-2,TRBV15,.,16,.,TGTGCCACCAGCAGAGAGGCGAGCGAAGACACCGGGGAGCTGTTTTTT,CATSREASEDTGELFF
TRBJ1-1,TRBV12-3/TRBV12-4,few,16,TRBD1,TGTGCCAGCAGTATGGGACAGACAATTATGAACACTGAAGCTTTCTTT,CASSMGQTIMNTEAFF
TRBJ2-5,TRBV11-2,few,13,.,TGTGCCAGCACCGTAGATGCCCCAGAGACCCAGTACTTC,CASTVDAPETQYF